Shown below are 15 T cell receptor beta chains from a single sample sequenced in a study of control samples from healthy donors and cancer patients. Sequencing was performed with immunoSEQ multiplex PCR; in TCRdb, only in-frame clones are kept and a portion is missing. The sample has approximately 40,000 clones, roughly 90% seen once. The specimen sequenced was blood. Receptors originate from a woman in her forties or fifties in good health.

This chain uses TRBV9 with TRBJ2-2, with D unclear. This CDR3 is built from 12 residues. V was cut by 0 bases and J by 6 bases, with 3 bases left in between. Germline lookup yields CDR1 SGDLS and CDR2 YYNGEE. This CDR3 is CASSVVSGELFF. CDR3 sequence (DNA): TGTGCCAGCAGCGTAGTATCCGGGGAGCTGTTTTTT.

V usage is TRBV5-4 and J usage is TRBJ2-2, with 7 bases identical to TRBD1. This CDR3 region has 15 residues. Germline CDR1 is SGHNT and CDR2 is YYREEE (reference sequence). The V and J ends lost 3 bases and 4 bases, in that order; junction bases with no gene match: 6. The CDR3: CASSSRTGRTGELFF. In DNA form, the CDR3 reads TGTGCCAGCAGCTCCCGGACAGGTCGCACCGGGGAGCTGTTTTTT.

The chain carries TRBV2 and TRBJ1-3; D is ambiguous. Trimming pared 3 bases from V and 7 bases from J, leaving 10 bases between. Germline loops: CDR1 SNHLY, CDR2 FYNNEI. This CDR3 contains 13 residues. In nucleotides, the CDR3 is TGTGCCAGCAGTGACCTACTCCCGAACACCATATATTTT. Residues: CASSDLLPNTIYF.

V is TRBV9 and J is TRBJ1-1, with 8 bases fitting TRBD1. Germline V gene lookup returns CDR1 SGDLS and CDR2 YYNGEE. The ends lost 2 bases at V and 12 bases at J; junction bases unmatched: 9. The CDR3 is 13 amino acids. For the CDR3, the DNA is TGTGCCAGCAGCGTTAGCTTACAGGGGGAATCTTTCTTT. Protein: CASSVSLQGESFF.

The gene calls are TRBV5-1 and TRBJ1-2, with 11 bases that match TRBD1. The CDR3 loop spans 16 amino acids. The V and J ends lost 0 bases and 7 bases, in that order; junction bases with no gene match: 8. Germline values: CDR1 SGHRS, CDR2 YFSETQ. This CDR3 is CASSLGGQGAASGYTF. CDR3 nucleotides: TGCGCCAGCAGCTTGGGAGGACAGGGGGCGGCTAGTGGCTACACCTTC.

The chain uses TRBV4-1 and TRBJ2-7; D is tentatively TRBD1 or TRBD2 (5 bases each). V gave up 0 bases and J gave up 6 bases, with 9 bases separating them. Germline V gene sequence: CDR1 MGHRA, CDR2 YSYEKL. The CDR3 is made up of 13 amino acids. As DNA, the CDR3 is TGCGCCAGCAGCCAAGAGGGGGTGGGCGAGCAGTACTTC. Translated, it gives CASSQEGVGEQYF.

This clone was seen just once. The chain links TRBV5-4 to TRBJ2-7, with TRBD1 matching 8 bases. The CDR3 runs 16 residues. Germline CDR1 is SGHNT and CDR2 is YYREEE (reference sequence). V gave up 7 bases and J gave up 0 bases; unmatched junction bases: 12. This chain's CDR3 is CASSKGGTGSSYEQYF. CDR3 bases: TGTGCCAGCTCTAAAGGGGGGACAGGTTCCTCCTACGAGCAGTACTTC.

The rearrangement uses TRBV7-2 and TRBJ1-4, with D unresolved. The CDR3 spans 12 residues. Germline assignment: CDR1 SGHTA and CDR2 FQGNSA. V was shortened by 4 bases and J by 8 bases, with 8 bases between the two germline ends. CDR3 in amino acids: CASSSRGEKLFF. Here the CDR3 DNA reads TGTGCCAGCAGCTCCCGCGGGGAAAAACTGTTTTTT.

The rearrangement links TRBV7-9 to TRBJ2-5; TRBD2 is a possible D gene (5 bases). V lost 3 bases and J lost 5, with 10 bases in between. The CDR3 has 13 residues. From germline, CDR1 is SEHNR and CDR2 FQNEAQ (reference sequence). The CDR3 loop reads CASSFTSLETQYF. As DNA, the CDR3 is TGTGCCAGCAGCTTCACTAGTCTGGAGACCCAGTACTTC.

This rearrangement joins TRBV20-1 to TRBJ1-5; no reliable D call. Germline loops: CDR1 DFQATT, CDR2 SNEGSKA (reference sequence). The V end was cut by 3 bases, the J end by 7 bases, with 10 bases between. This CDR3 region has 12 residues. CDR3 residues: CSASADKQPQHF. As DNA, the CDR3 is TGCAGTGCTAGTGCAGATAAACAGCCCCAGCATTTT.

This chain links TRBV6-4 with TRBJ2-3; D remains unclear. Germline CDR1 and CDR2: MRHNA and SNTAGT. The CDR3 sequence is 14 residues long. V lost 2 bases and J lost 5, with 11 bases in between. The CDR3 is CASSDGNPGDTQYF. The CDR3 coding sequence is TGTGCCAGCAGTGACGGGAATCCGGGAGATACGCAGTATTTT.

The chain employs TRBV12-5 and TRBJ2-1, with a possible D match to TRBD1 (6 bases). V lost 8 bases and J 1 base, leaving 12 bases between the germline ends. CDR1 is LGHNT, CDR2 FRNRAP, per germline. The CDR3 spans 14 residues. CDR3 DNA sequence: TGTGCTAGTATAGACAGGCCATCCTACAATGAGCAGTTCTTC. Its protein product is CASIDRPSYNEQFF.

The gene calls are TRBV15 and TRBJ2-1; no clear D. Germline V gene data show CDR1 as LNHNV and CDR2 as YYDKDF (reference sequence). Trimming left V 2 bases short and J 7 bases short, with 18 bases between. The CDR3 is made up of 16 amino acids. As DNA, the CDR3 is TGTGCCACCAGCAGATTCTGGAAAGACCTTCTAAATGAGCAGTTCTTC. Translating gives CATSRFWKDLLNEQFF.

This clone appeared a single time. This chain joins TRBV29-1 and TRBJ1-1, with 9 bases matching TRBD1. V lost 7 bases to trimming and J lost 7 bases; unmatched junction nucleotides: 10. From germline, CDR1 is SQVTM and CDR2 ANQGSEA. The CDR3 is made up of 13 amino acids. CDR3 sequence (DNA): TGCAGCGGGAAAACAGGGGGCGCGGGTGAAGCTTTCTTT. Its translation: CSGKTGGAGEAFF.

The chain couples TRBV10-2 to TRBJ1-2, with TRBD1 matching over 9 bases. Germline CDR1 is WSHSY and CDR2 is SAAADI. The CDR3 extends over 17 amino acids. V lost 2 bases, J lost 11 bases, and 18 bases stayed unmatched. CDR3 sequence: CASSERTGDSPRSQYTF. The CDR3 bases are TGCGCCAGCAGTGAGAGGACAGGGGACTCACCACGGTCCCAGTACACCTTC.